This T cell receptor (beta chain) derives from a study of T-cell reconstitution after alpha-beta-depleted transplantation in children. Study-level results: The study traced high day-60 TCRbeta diversity in some patients to surviving recipient T cells and thymic progenitors. T cells produced anew were the main source of T-cell counts and diversity one year after transplant. Alpha-beta T cells about two months after transplant reportedly derived from several hundred expanded graft clones.

As to this clonotype: Antigen: not known.

TCRbeta library preparation incorporated unique molecular identifiers. TCRdb fed the PCR reads into MiXCR, producing one record per CDR3 protein. This sample carries about 250,000 distinct CDR3 sequences, roughly a quarter of them seen once, and the ten largest clones take 4% to 5.5%. Germline V lookup: CDR1 MNHEY, CDR2 SVGEGT. The ends lost 5 bases at V and 1 base at J; junction bases unmatched: 17. The CDR3 spans 20 residues. Sample: PBMCs, mostly from graft donor cells, taken 360 days after TCRalphabeta/CD19-depleted stem cell transplant. The chain carries TRBV6-2 or TRBV6-3 and TRBJ2-3, with 11 bases lining up with TRBD2. The clonotype comes from a female patient aged 2-15 years who had a stem cell transplant for congenital amegakaryocytic thrombocytopenia, so the T cells may come from the graft donor. The CDR3 sequence: CASSPPAHLAGGLGTDTQYF. CDR3 nucleotide sequence: TGTGCCAGCAGTCCCCCCGCACACTTAGCGGGAGGGCTCGGCACAGATACGCAGTATTTT.